This T cell receptor beta chain emerged from a study of Ad26.COV2.S vaccination and SARS-CoV-2 variants. About the study: Among those in the COV1001 Ad26.COV2.S trial arm was the donor. Participants got Ad26.COV2.S intramuscularly, once or twice 56 days apart. The study's findings and limits: People given the vaccine had a wider spike-specific TCR breadth than placebo recipients did. Participants given vaccine showed non-spike TCR breadth similar to that of placebo recipients.

TCRdb keeps only in-frame clones here, not all; method: immunoSEQ multiplex PCR. The table records over 300,000 clones, about 83% of them present only once. Indicated treatment: roughly 20 received Ad26.COV2.S at low or high dose, single or two shots; 5 received placebo; per-sample allocation not given. Repertoires come from day 63 after the first vaccine or placebo injection. Worth noting for this clone: The target antigen is unknown.

Trimming shortened V by 0 bases and J by 8 bases, and 17 bases separated the two germline ends. The CDR3 contains 16 residues. Per germline, CDR1 MNHEY and CDR2 SVGAGI. This receptor was taken from a person aged 18-60 years who received the Ad26.COV2.S COVID-19 vaccine or a placebo. J is TRBJ2-1 and V is TRBV6-5; tentatively, D is TRBD2 (5 bases). The sample was peripheral blood, taken in a trial of Ad26.COV2.S vaccine versus placebo. The CDR3, as DNA: TGTGCCAGCAGTTACTCGATAAGCGGACGTACGGATGAGCAGTTCTTC. Translation: CASSYSISGRTDEQFF.